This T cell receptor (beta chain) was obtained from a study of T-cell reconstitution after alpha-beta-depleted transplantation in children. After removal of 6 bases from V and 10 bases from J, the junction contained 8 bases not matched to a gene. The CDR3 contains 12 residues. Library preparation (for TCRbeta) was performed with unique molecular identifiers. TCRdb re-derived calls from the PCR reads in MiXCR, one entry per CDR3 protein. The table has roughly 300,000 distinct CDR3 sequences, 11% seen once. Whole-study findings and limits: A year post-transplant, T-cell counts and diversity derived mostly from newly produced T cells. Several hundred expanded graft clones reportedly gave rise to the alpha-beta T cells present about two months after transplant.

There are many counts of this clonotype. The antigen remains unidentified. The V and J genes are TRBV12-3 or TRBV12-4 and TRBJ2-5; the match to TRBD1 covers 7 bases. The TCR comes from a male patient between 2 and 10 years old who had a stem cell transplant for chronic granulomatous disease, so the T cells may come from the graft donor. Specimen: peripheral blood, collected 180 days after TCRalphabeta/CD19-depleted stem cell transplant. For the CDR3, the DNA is TGTGCCAGCAGCCTGGGGTCAGGGGGCCAGTACTTC. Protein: CASSLGSGGQYF.